This paragraph reports one TCR beta chain. The Seattle patients joined while their infection was active and were tracked longitudinally afterward. This CDR3 has 13 residues. Losses at the gene ends were 5 bases for V and 3 bases for J; bases not matched to a gene: 4. Per the germline V gene, CDR1 is SGHRS and CDR2 is YFSETQ. Per the original methods: Nucleated cell number was recorded as an estimate derived from reference gene primer amplification. Libraries were prepared by immunoSEQ multiplex PCR; TCRdb keeps only in-frame clonotypes and omits some of them. That table supplies the V and J calls and clone size; D and trimming were determined from the DNA. The sample lists roughly 200,000 clones, roughly 77% occurring once. The data were taken from a study of blood T cell repertoires in COVID-19. The wider study: From the United States, Italy and Spain came samples of acute and convalescent COVID-19. Sample material is recorded as cDNA or gDNA derived from T cells, B-cell-depleted T cells, or PBMCs.

This TCR derives from a woman aged 40 to 49 with COVID-19, enrolled during active disease. The sample taken for sequencing was peripheral blood. This rearrangement joins TRBV5-1 to TRBJ1-2; 7 bases match TRBD1. In DNA form, the CDR3 reads TGCGCCAGCAGAGTTGACAGGGACTATGGCTACACCTTC. Its translation: CASRVDRDYGYTF.